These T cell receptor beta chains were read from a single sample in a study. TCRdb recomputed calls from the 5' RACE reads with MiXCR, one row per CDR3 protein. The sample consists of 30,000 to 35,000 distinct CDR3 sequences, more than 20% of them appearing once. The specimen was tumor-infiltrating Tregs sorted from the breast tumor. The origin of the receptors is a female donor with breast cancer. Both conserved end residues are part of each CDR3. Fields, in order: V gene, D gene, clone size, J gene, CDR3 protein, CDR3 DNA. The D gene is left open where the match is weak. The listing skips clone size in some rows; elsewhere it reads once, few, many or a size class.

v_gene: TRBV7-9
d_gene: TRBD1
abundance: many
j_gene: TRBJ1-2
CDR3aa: CATGQGTLYGYTF
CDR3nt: TGTGCCACGGGACAGGGGACCCTCTATGGCTACACCTTC

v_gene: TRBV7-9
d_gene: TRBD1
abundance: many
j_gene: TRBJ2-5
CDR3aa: CASSLRTGGVETQYF
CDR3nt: TGTGCCAGCAGCTTACGGACAGGGGGCGTTGAGACCCAGTACTTC

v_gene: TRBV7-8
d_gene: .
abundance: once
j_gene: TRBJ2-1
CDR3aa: CASSPQGDVGGYNEQFF
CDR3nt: TGTGCCAGCAGCCCCCAGGGCGATGTGGGAGGTTACAATGAGCAGTTCTTC

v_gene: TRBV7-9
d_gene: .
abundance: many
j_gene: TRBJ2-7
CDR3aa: CASSLGSGLHYEQYF
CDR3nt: TGTGCCAGCAGCTTAGGCAGCGGACTCCACTACGAGCAGTACTTC

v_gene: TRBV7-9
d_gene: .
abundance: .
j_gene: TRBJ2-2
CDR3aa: CASSSMQGTGELFF
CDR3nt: TGTGCCAGCAGCTCAATGCAGGGGACCGGGGAGCTGTTTTTT

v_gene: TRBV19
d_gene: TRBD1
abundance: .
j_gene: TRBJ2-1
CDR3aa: CASSMTGGTYNEQFF
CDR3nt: TGTGCCAGTAGTATGACAGGGGGCACCTACAATGAGCAGTTCTTC

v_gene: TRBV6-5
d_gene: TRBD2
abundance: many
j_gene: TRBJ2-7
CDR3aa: CASAGTRREVREQYF
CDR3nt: TGTGCCAGCGCAGGGACTAGGCGGGAGGTGCGGGAGCAGTACTTC

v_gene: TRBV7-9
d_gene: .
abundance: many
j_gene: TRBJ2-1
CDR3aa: CASSPDRNEQFF
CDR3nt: TGTGCCAGCAGTCCGGACAGAAATGAGCAGTTCTTC

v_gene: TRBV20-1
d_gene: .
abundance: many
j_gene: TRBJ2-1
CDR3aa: CSASLLQEAEQFF
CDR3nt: TGCAGTGCTAGTTTGCTTCAGGAGGCTGAGCAGTTCTTC

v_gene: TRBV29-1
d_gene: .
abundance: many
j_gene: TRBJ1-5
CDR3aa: CSVVEGWGQPQHF
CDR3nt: TGCAGCGTTGTCGAGGGGTGGGGTCAGCCCCAGCATTTT

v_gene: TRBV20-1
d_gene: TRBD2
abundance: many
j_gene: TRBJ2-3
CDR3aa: CSASYPPGLAGGASTDTQYF
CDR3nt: TGCAGTGCTAGTTATCCCCCGGGACTAGCGGGAGGGGCTAGCACAGATACGCAGTATTTT

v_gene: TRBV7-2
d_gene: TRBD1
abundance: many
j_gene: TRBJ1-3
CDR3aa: CASSPPTGSSGNTIYF
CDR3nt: TGTGCCAGCAGCCCACCGACAGGGAGCTCTGGAAACACCATATATTTT

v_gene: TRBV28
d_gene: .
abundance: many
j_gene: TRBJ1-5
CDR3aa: CASTPGGFNQPQHF
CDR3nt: TGTGCCAGCACCCCCGGGGGGTTCAATCAGCCCCAGCATTTT

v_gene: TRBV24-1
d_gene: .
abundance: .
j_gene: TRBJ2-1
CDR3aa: CATSDLPSITNEQFF
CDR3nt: TGTGCTACCAGTGATTTGCCCAGCATAACTAATGAGCAGTTCTTC

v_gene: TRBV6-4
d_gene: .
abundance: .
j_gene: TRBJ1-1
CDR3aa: CARPAGDTKAFF
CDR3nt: TGTGCCCGCCCGGCTGGGGACACTAAAGCTTTCTTT

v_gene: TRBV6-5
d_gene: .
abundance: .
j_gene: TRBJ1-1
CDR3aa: CASKLQMNTEAFF
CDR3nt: TGTGCTAGCAAGCTTCAAATGAACACTGAAGCTTTCTTT